This T cell receptor beta chain was documented in a study of blood T cell repertoires in COVID-19 (dated by TCRdb to the early 2020s). Context from the whole study: The collaborator samples originated in the United States, Italy and Spain and spanned the acute and convalescent phases of COVID-19. Deeply sampled blood TCRbeta repertoires from subjects exposed to, actively infected with, or recovered from COVID-19 were included in the dataset. The repertoires were released in a freely available public database intended as a resource for research on the immune response to SARS-CoV-2. The prospective study material was composed of cDNA or gDNA derived from T cells, B-cell-depleted T cells, or PBMCs. Samples came from the ongoing ImmuneRACE study (first 160 participants) plus 1,254 subjects from 6 global collaborators. Nearly every sample came with metadata listing a de-identified subject ID, COVID-19 status, age in years and sex. Where HLA class I and class II types were available, the types were taken from metadata supplied by the sample provider, not from assay-based typing.

TCRbeta CDR3 regions were amplified from genomic DNA by means of the immunoSEQ Assay, a bias-controlled multiplex PCR. Under the source paper's analysis protocol: The number of nucleated cells in each sample was estimated by amplification of reference gene primers within the assay. To quantify the absolute abundance of each unique TCRbeta CDR3 rearrangement, sequence reads were collapsed and filtered. For each sample, productive Simpson clonality was calculated by taking the square root of Simpson's diversity index across productive rearrangements. Imported from immuneACCESS, the table was reduced by TCRdb to in-frame sequences with V and J called. These copies leave out some clones; in studies compared against another copy, an unresolved V gene accounts for under half, and the cause of the remainder is not known. V, J and clone size are taken as reported in that table, and D and trimming were inferred from the DNA itself. The sample data list roughly 400,000 clones, and around 87% of these were observed just once. Of the sample, approximately 2.4% is held by the ten largest clones.

A remark on this clone: It lacks a known antigen. No qualities accompany the bases; no much larger clone lies one base away.

CDR1 is given as MNHEY and CDR2 as SMNVEV, both from the germline V gene (reference sequence). The CDR3, from cysteine to phenylalanine, totals 13 residues. Just the 39-base CDR3 DNA is kept, in frame starting at base 1. The junction shows trimming of 8 bases on V and 3 bases on J, plus 14 bases between the germline ends. Findings and caveats that apply to the study as a whole: The quantity of clinical and demographic metadata differed by source and by participant and was supplied without curation.

One collaborating source in Seattle enrolled patients during active infection and followed them longitudinally through the course of disease. Collaborating institutions collected whole blood in K2EDTA tubes following their own protocols. For TCRbeta analysis, collaborators shipped samples as frozen whole blood, isolated PBMCs, or DNA extracted from either of those sample types. The rearrangement combines TRBV27 with TRBJ2-7, with TRBD1 tentatively as D gene (5 bases match). This sequence was found in a woman aged 55-69 years with COVID-19, enrolled during active disease. The sequenced material came from peripheral blood. The encoded CDR3 is CASATAPLYEQYF. The nucleotide sequence is given as TGTGCCAGCGCGACAGCCCCACTCTACGAGCAGTACTTC.